What follows is one TCR beta chain and its context. This clonotype showed up many times. The specificity of this receptor is unknown. No much larger clone is present one base from it, and per-base qualities are unavailable. This entry is derived from a study of neurological immune-mediated disorders (dated 2019 in TCRdb). Describing the broader study: Using UMI-based sequencing, the study compared peripheral blood TCR-beta repertoires from patients with HTLV-I-associated myelopathy (HAM/TSP), patients with multiple sclerosis, and healthy controls. Alongside PBMC samples, the set of around 99 TCR-beta libraries contained longitudinal samples, technical triplicates, and paired CD4+ and CD8+ T-cell subsets that had been sorted. The cohort was made up of 65 to 75 subjects, consisting of around 15 HAM/TSP patients, some 34 multiple sclerosis patients and about 20 healthy controls.

To synthesize cDNA, template-switch 5'RACE was performed with a primer carrying a 10-nucleotide random unique molecular identifier so that each TCR transcript was tagged. Every sequencing run yielded over 180 million TCR-beta sequences covering 15-18 subjects. Total RNA was extracted with the RNeasy kit. Using the KAPA Real-time Library Amplification kit, TCR-beta VDJ regions were amplified with primers for the TCR constant region and the 5'RACE anchor. A first PCR added sample indexes and Illumina adaptors, after which a second PCR increased the library yield. After purification with Ampure beads, the TCR product of roughly 650 bp was size-selected on a 2% E-gel SizeSelection system. Before pooling, library quality was checked on a Bioanalyzer, concentration was measured with Qubit, and libraries were quantified with the Kapa Library Quantification kit. An Illumina HiSeq 2500 sequenced the libraries paired-end 2 x 150 bp. To increase sequence diversity, about 25-31% phiX was spiked into each library pool. Per the original workflow: The UMI-based MiGEC pipeline processed quality-filtered reads and removed over 80% of raw TCR sequences during error correction. IMGT germline references were used for alignment of VDJ genes, and clonotypes were defined by a unique CDR3 amino acid sequence together with V-J genes. Clonal expansion, Shannon diversity and CDR3 relatedness were evaluated with VDJtools (CalcPairwiseDistances, ClusterSamples), while phylogenetic trees were built in CLCbio workbench. Using coefficient-of-variation modelling across technical triplicates, the study counted a clone as expanded if it had at least 8 unique UMIs. In TCRdb, the public reads were trimmed at Q25 with fastp and aligned with MiXCR, with productive beta chains retained. Entries are consolidated by CDR3 protein sequence, retaining the most common genes and DNA. In this record, the V and J calls reflect TCRdb's handling and not the investigators' own analysis. The sample table holds tens of thousands of distinct CDR3 sequences, of which more than 6.5% were seen once. Jointly, the top ten make up roughly 4.4% of the sample.

The healthy controls were volunteers from blood banks in Maryland, USA. For unsorted PBMC libraries, 2 million PBMCs were used after storage in RNAlater at -80 degrees C until RNA extraction. PBMCs were separated from peripheral blood using Ficoll-Hypaque density gradient centrifugation and then cryopreserved in liquid nitrogen. Relative to germline, V is 0 bases shorter and J is 0 bases shorter, with 10 bases between their ends. Via the germline V gene, CDR1 is SGDLS and CDR2 YYNGEE. There are 16 amino acids in the CDR3, from cysteine to phenylalanine inclusive. Just the 48-base CDR3 DNA is kept, in frame starting at base 1. The study at large found these results: No identical CDR3 amino acid sequences were shared among expanded clones across subjects, suggesting private TCR-beta repertoires in all groups. TCR clonal expansion was highest in HAM/TSP patients and lowest in MS patients, with MS patients falling below even healthy controls.

The source is a woman aged 40 to 50 in good health. The V gene is TRBV9 and the J gene is TRBJ2-1; perhaps TRBD2 is the D gene, with 5 bases matching. Sequences were obtained from PBMCs. The DNA reads TGTGCCAGCAGCGTAGTTGGTGGGAGCTCCTACAATGAGCAGTTCTTC. This sequence encodes CASSVVGGSSYNEQFF.